This TCR beta chain was documented in a study of blood T cell repertoires in COVID-19 (TCRdb year 2020). Looking at the study overall: The collaborator samples originated in the United States, Italy and Spain and spanned the acute and convalescent phases of COVID-19. Where available, HLA class I and class II types were obtained from metadata supplied by the sample provider rather than from assay-based typing. Sample metadata almost always included a de-identified subject ID, COVID-19 status, age in years and sex. Subjects who had been exposed to COVID-19, were actively infected with it, or had recovered from it provided the deeply sampled blood TCRbeta repertoires that made up the dataset. The samples were drawn from the first 160 participants of the ongoing ImmuneRACE study and from some 1,300 subjects provided by 6 global collaborators. A freely available public database, intended as a resource for researchers studying the immune response to SARS-CoV-2, is where the repertoires were released. The prospective study material was composed of cDNA or gDNA derived from T cells, B-cell-depleted T cells, or PBMCs. Study-wide findings and limitations: Clinical and demographic metadata were provided uncurated, with the amount varying by source and participant.

For CDR1 and CDR2, the germline V gene lists SGHDT and YYEEEE. The CDR3, from cysteine to phenylalanine, totals 15 residues. Only the CDR3 region is kept as DNA, spanning 45 bases read in frame from base 1. V and J lose 4 bases and 2 bases, and a span of 13 bases separates them. Whole blood was collected in K2EDTA tubes by collaborating institutions according to the institutions' own protocols. For TCRbeta analysis, collaborator samples were shipped as frozen whole blood, as isolated PBMCs, or as DNA extracted from either sample type. A note on this clone: The antigen it binds to is not known. No much larger clone is present one base from it, and per-base qualities are unavailable.

TCRbeta CDR3 regions were amplified from genomic DNA by means of the immunoSEQ Assay, a bias-controlled multiplex PCR. On the study's bioinformatics: The number of nucleated cells in each sample was estimated by amplification of reference gene primers within the assay. Sequence reads were collapsed and filtered to measure the absolute abundance of every unique TCRbeta CDR3 rearrangement. For each sample, productive Simpson clonality was calculated as the square root of Simpson's diversity index over productive rearrangements. TCRdb carries this immuneACCESS record with in-frame sequences only. Its versions omit some clonotypes, under half of them owing to an unresolved V gene in the studies checked, with the rest unexplained. That table furnishes V, J and clone size, whereas the DNA furnished D and trimming. Within this sample are 100,000 or so clones, with around 83% of them counted one time only. Of the sample, under 2% falls within the top ten clones.

The receptor chain draws on TRBV5-6 and TRBJ1-5; the best D guess is TRBD1, with 5 bases matching. Sample: peripheral blood. This receptor was obtained from a man in his 70s with active or convalescent COVID-19. The DNA sequence is TGTGCCAGCAGCGTGCGGATGACAGGCAATCAGCCCCAGCATTTT. Translated, this is CASSVRMTGNQPQHF.